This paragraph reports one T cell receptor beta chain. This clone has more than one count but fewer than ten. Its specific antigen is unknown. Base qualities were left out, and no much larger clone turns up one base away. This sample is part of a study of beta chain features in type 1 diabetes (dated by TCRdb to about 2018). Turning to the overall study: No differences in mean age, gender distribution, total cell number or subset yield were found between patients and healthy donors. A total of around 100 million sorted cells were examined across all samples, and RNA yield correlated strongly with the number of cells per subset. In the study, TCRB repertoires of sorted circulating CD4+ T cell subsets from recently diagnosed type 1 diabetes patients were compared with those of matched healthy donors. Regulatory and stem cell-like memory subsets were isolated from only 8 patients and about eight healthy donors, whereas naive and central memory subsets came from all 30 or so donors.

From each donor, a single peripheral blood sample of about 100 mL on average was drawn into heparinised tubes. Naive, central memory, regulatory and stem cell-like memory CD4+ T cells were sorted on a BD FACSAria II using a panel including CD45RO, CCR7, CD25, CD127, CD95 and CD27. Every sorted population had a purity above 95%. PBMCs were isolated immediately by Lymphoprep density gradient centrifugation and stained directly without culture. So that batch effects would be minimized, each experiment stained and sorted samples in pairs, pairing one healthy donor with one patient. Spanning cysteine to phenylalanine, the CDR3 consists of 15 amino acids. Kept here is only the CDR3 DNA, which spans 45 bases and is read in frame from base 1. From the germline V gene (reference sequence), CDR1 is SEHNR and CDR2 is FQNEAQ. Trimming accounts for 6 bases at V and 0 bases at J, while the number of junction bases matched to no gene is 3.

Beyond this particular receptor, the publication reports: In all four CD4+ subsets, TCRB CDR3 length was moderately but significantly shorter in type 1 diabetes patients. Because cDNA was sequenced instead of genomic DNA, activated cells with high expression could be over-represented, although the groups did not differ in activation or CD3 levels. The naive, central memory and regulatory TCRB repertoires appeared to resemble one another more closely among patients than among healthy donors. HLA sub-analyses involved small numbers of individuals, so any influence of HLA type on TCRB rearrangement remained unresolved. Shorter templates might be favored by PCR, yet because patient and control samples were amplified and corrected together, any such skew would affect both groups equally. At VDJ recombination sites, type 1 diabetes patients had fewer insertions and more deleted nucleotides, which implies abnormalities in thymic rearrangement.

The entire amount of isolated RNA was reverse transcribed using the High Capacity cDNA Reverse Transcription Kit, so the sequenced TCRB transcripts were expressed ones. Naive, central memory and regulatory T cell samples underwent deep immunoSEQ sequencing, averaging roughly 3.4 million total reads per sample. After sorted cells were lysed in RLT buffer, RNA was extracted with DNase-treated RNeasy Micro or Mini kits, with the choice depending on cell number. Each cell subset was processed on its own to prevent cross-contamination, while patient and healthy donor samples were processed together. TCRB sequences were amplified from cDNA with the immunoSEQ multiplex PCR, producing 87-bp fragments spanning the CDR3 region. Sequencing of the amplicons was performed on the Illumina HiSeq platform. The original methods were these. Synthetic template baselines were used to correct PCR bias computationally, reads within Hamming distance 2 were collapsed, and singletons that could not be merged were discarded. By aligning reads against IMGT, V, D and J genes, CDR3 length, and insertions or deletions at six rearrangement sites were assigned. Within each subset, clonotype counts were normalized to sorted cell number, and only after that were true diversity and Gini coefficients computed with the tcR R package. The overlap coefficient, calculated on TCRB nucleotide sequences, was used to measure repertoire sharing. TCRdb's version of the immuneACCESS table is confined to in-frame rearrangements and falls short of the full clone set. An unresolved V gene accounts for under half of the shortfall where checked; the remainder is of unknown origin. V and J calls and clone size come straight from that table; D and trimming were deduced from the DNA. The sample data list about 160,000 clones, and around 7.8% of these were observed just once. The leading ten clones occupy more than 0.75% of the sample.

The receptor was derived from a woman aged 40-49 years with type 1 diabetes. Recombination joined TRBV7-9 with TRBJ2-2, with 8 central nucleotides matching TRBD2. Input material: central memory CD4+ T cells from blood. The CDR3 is CASSTSGSNTGELFF. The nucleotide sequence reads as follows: TGTGCCAGCAGTACTAGCGGCTCGAACACCGGGGAGCTGTTTTTT. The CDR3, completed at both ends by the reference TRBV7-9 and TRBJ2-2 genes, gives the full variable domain DTGVSQNPRHKITKRGQNVTFRCDPISEHNRLYWYRQTLGQGPEFLTYFQNEAQLEKSRLLSDRFSAERPKGSFSTLEIQRTEQGDSAMYLCASSTSGSNTGELFFGEGSRLTVL.